Shown below are 29 T cell receptor beta chains from a single sample sequenced in a study of early T cells in non-severe SARS-CoV-2 infection. TCRdb used MiXCR to reprocess the 5' RACE reads, holding one entry per CDR3 protein. Of roughly 48,000 distinct CDR3 sequences detected, 4.5% to 7% appear once; the ten largest clones hold about 5%. Material: whole blood. These receptors originate from an adult who was a healthcare worker with PCR-confirmed SARS-CoV-2 infection or an uninfected control (not recorded which).

The rearrangement joins TRBV4-3 to TRBJ1-1; D not certain. Germline V gene lookup returns CDR1 LGHNA and CDR2 YSLEER. The ends were cut back, 1 base at V and 11 bases at J, with 14 bases in the middle. This CDR3 is built from 13 residues. CDR3 amino acids: CASSQATGIDAFF. The CDR3 region has the DNA TGCGCCAGCAGCCAAGCTACGGGAATCGATGCTTTCTTT.

This clonotype has ten or more counts. CDR3 in DNA: TGCAGTGCTAGCGGACAGTGGGACGAGCAGTACTTC. Amino acids: CSASGQWDEQYF. J is TRBJ2-7 and V is TRBV20-1; D perhaps matches TRBD1 (6 bases). CDR3 size: 12 residues. Trimming left V 3 bases short and J 5 bases short, with 11 bases between. In germline, CDR1 is DFQATT, CDR2 SNEGSKA (reference sequence).

Remarks on this clonotype: Germline is not matched at one junction end, which may reflect a read error. This chain connects TRBV5-1 to TRBJ2-1; a possible D gene is TRBD2 (6 bases). The CDR3 covers 14 residues. Germline V gives CDR1 SGHRS, CDR2 YFSETQ. The CDR3 loop reads CTSHAGSSYNEQFF. In nucleotides, the CDR3 is TGCACCAGCCACGCGGGAAGCTCCTACAATGAGCAGTTCTTC.

This clonotype was observed at least ten times. This chain joins TRBV5-1 and TRBJ2-5; TRBD1 is a possible D gene (6 bases). Germline loops: CDR1 SGHRS, CDR2 YFSETQ. The CDR3 spans 15 residues. V dropped 4 bases and J dropped 5 bases, with 18 bases sitting between them. This CDR3 is CASSITDRSSETQYF. CDR3 in DNA: TGCGCCAGCAGCATCACCGACAGGTCCTCTGAGACCCAGTACTTC.

The chain is built from TRBV12-3 or TRBV12-4 and TRBJ1-1; D is unresolved. There are 14 residues in the CDR3. V was pared by 6 bases and J by 0 bases, with 11 bases between. CDR3 nucleotides: TGTGCCAGCAGCTGGGTCAGCCTGAACACTGAAGCTTTCTTT. Its translation is CASSWVSLNTEAFF.

In its sample, this clonotype was seen many times. The chain uses TRBV6-6 and TRBJ2-5; D may be TRBD2 (6 bases). The CDR3 runs 14 residues. V was shortened by 5 bases and J by 3 bases, with 13 bases between the two germline ends. The germline CDR1 and CDR2 sequences are MNHNY and SVGAGI (reference sequence). DNA for the CDR3: TGTGCCAGCAGTCTCCTGGGGGGAAAAGAGACCCAGTACTTC. Its protein is CASSLLGGKETQYF.

This clonotype was recorded at least ten times. The rearrangement joins TRBV5-1 to TRBJ2-1; 7 bases line up with TRBD2. CDR3 size: 17 residues. Germline lookup yields CDR1 SGHRS and CDR2 YFSETQ. J lost 7 bases, V lost 0 bases, and 13 bases had no gene match. The CDR3 protein is CASSLAMAGELTNEQFF. The DNA for the CDR3 is TGCGCCAGCAGCTTGGCCATGGCGGGAGAACTAACGAATGAGCAGTTCTTC.

The chain joins TRBV11-2 to TRBJ2-5, with 8 bases that match TRBD1. Germline values: CDR1 SGHAT, CDR2 FQNNGV. The CDR3 length is 14 residues. V was pared by 5 bases and J by 4 bases, with 6 bases of the junction left unmatched. CDR3 amino acids: CASSQTDRVETQYF. The CDR3, as DNA: TGTGCCAGCAGCCAAACGGACAGGGTAGAGACCCAGTACTTC.

This chain joins TRBV6-6 and TRBJ2-7; D uncertain. This CDR3 region has 16 residues. Germline CDR1 MNHNY, CDR2 SVGAGI (reference sequence). V was shortened by 3 bases and J by 0 bases, with 15 bases between the two germline ends. Here the CDR3 reads CASSYSLGPSSYEQYF. The CDR3 DNA follows: TGTGCCAGCAGTTATTCCCTGGGCCCAAGCTCCTACGAGCAGTACTTC.

This clonotype came up many times. V usage is TRBV11-2 and J usage is TRBJ2-5; unclear D gene. This CDR3 comprises 13 residues. The germline V gene encodes CDR1 SGHAT and CDR2 FQNNGV. The V gene lost 3 bases and the J gene lost 0 bases, with 5 bases spanning the gap. The DNA of the CDR3 is TGTGCCAGCAGCTTCCACAACCAAGAGACCCAGTACTTC. Translated, it gives CASSFHNQETQYF. The variable domain in full, completed from reference TRBV11-2 and TRBJ2-5, reads EAGVAQSPRYKIIEKRQSVAFWCNPISGHATLYWYQQILGQGPKLLIQFQNNGVVDDSQLPKDRFSAERLKGVDSTLKIQPAKLEDSAVYLCASSFHNQETQYFGPGTRLLVL.

This clonotype was observed at least ten times. V and J are TRBV30 and TRBJ2-1; D is perhaps TRBD2 (6 bases). Germline V gene lookup returns CDR1 GTSNPN and CDR2 SVGIG (reference sequence). This CDR3 has 12 residues. V lost 1 base and J 7 bases, leaving 8 bases between the germline ends. The DNA for the CDR3 is TGTGCCTGGAGTGCCGGGACTAATGAGCAGTTCTTC. It yields the protein CAWSAGTNEQFF.

The chain uses TRBV11-3 and TRBJ2-1; 10 bases line up with TRBD2. Germline assignment: CDR1 SGHNT and CDR2 YENEEA. CDR3 size: 15 residues. With 6 bases clipped from V and 4 bases from J, the junction kept 6 bases outside the gene matches. CDR3 residues: CASRRELAGYNEQFF. DNA of the CDR3: TGTGCCAGCAGGCGGGAACTAGCGGGATACAATGAGCAGTTCTTC.

In its sample, this clonotype was seen many times. This chain joins TRBV20-1 and TRBJ2-3; a possible D gene is TRBD2 (5 bases). The CDR3 is 13 residues long. Germline CDR1 reads DFQATT; CDR2 reads SNEGSKA (reference sequence). The germline V and J ends were trimmed by 0 bases and 9 bases, with 13 bases remaining between them. CDR3 residues: CSARDPLTGTQYF. In DNA form, the CDR3 reads TGCAGTGCTAGAGATCCCCTTACGGGAACGCAGTATTTT.

This clonotype appeared a few times. The chain is built from TRBV7-6 and TRBJ2-3; TRBD2 matches 9 bases. The CDR3 spans 17 residues. Germline assignment: CDR1 SGHVS and CDR2 FNYEAQ. The junction had 13 bases not matched to a gene; V was cut back by 4 bases and J by 5 bases. The CDR3, as DNA: TGTGCCAGCAGCTCCCGGCTGGCTAGCGGGATGGAAGATACGCAGTATTTT. Protein: CASSSRLASGMEDTQYF.

In this sample, this clonotype turned up many times. The chain recombines TRBV19 with TRBJ2-1; 8 bases align to TRBD1. Losses at the gene ends were 3 bases for V and 9 bases for J; bases not matched to a gene: 4. The CDR3 runs 13 residues. Germline V CDR1 and CDR2: LNHDA, SQIVND (reference sequence). The CDR3 sequence: CASSIQGAVEQFF. The CDR3 DNA sequence: TGTGCCAGTAGTATCCAGGGGGCTGTTGAGCAGTTCTTC.

This clonotype was observed at least ten times. The V gene is TRBV12-3 or TRBV12-4, the J gene TRBJ2-7; TRBD2 aligns across 9 bases. V lost 4 bases to trimming and J lost 5 bases; unmatched junction nucleotides: 12. This CDR3 contains 16 residues. The CDR3 is CASSWLAGYIGHEQYF. The DNA of the CDR3 is TGTGCCAGCAGTTGGCTAGCGGGATACATCGGTCACGAGCAGTACTTC.

The chain recombines TRBV18 with TRBJ2-1, with 10 positions matching TRBD1. CDR3 length: 16 residues. The germline CDR1 and CDR2 sequences are KGHSH and LQKENI. J gave up 3 bases and V 5 bases, and 7 bases lay outside the gene matches. The CDR3 sequence: CASSVGQGGIYNEQFF. Written as DNA, the CDR3 is TGTGCCAGCTCAGTAGGACAGGGGGGAATCTACAATGAGCAGTTCTTC.

This clonotype appeared a few times. This CDR3 is CASSAQGQTREQYF. The CDR3 DNA is TGTGCCAGCAGCGCCCAGGGACAGACACGCGAGCAGTACTTC. The chain combines TRBV9 with TRBJ2-7, with 7 bases that match TRBD1. Trimming took 3 bases from V and 6 from J; bases not matched to a gene: 9. The CDR3 has 14 residues. Germline CDR1 and CDR2: SGDLS and YYNGEE.

This clonotype was observed at least ten times. The chain employs TRBV20-1 and TRBJ1-4, with 7 bases matching TRBD1. The germline CDR1 and CDR2 sequences are DFQATT and SNEGSKA (reference sequence). This CDR3 has 14 amino acids. The J segment lost 3 bases and the V segment lost 6 bases, leaving 7 bases of the junction unmatched. CDR3 bases: TGCAGTGCGCCTGACAGGGTATCTAATGAAAAACTGTTTTTT. Its protein is CSAPDRVSNEKLFF.

This clonotype was recorded many times. V is TRBV7-2 and J is TRBJ2-3; 8 bases fit TRBD1. CDR1 and CDR2 (germline): SGHTA, FQGNSA. J gave up 13 bases and V 4 bases, and 10 bases lay outside the gene matches. The CDR3 is 13 amino acids. The CDR3 here is CASSSRTGTAEYF. The CDR3 DNA reads as TGTGCCAGCAGCTCAAGGACAGGGACGGCGGAGTATTTT.

The rearrangement joins TRBV18 to TRBJ2-6, with unresolved D. The germline V gene encodes CDR1 KGHSH and CDR2 LQKENI. There are 16 residues in the CDR3. V was cut by 3 bases and J by 2 bases, with 11 bases left in between. In DNA, the CDR3 is TGTGCCAGCTCACCCGGACGGACCACTGGGGCCAACGTCCTGACTTTC. It encodes CASSPGRTTGANVLTF.

This clonotype was counted at least ten times. V and J are TRBV13 and TRBJ2-7; D gene ambiguous. The CDR3 extends over 11 amino acids. Trimming took 3 bases from V and 6 from J, leaving 6 bases between them. Per germline, CDR1 PRHDT and CDR2 FYEKMQ (reference sequence). The CDR3 region is CASSFTGEQYF. CDR3 DNA sequence: TGTGCCAGCAGCTTCACCGGCGAGCAGTACTTC.

As concerns this clonotype: Possible read error: a much larger clone is one base away. Given the absence of the conserved phenylalanine or tryptophan at the CDR3 end, a read error is likely. This chain joins TRBV9 and TRBJ2-7; 7 nucleotides match TRBD1. This CDR3 comprises 15 residues. Germline loops: CDR1 SGDLS, CDR2 YYNGEE. The V gene end was trimmed by 0 bases and the J gene end by 0 bases; junction bases not matched to a gene: 3. The CDR3 reads CASSVETGSSYEQYI. The DNA for the CDR3 is TGTGCCAGCAGCGTAGAGACAGGGAGCTCCTACGAGCAGTACATC.

At least ten counts were recorded for this clonotype. This rearrangement joins TRBV7-9 to TRBJ1-1, with D hard to call. The CDR3 spans 13 residues. The V gene's germline CDR1 is SEHNR and CDR2 FQNEAQ (reference sequence). The V end was cut by 8 bases, the J end by 4 bases, with 14 bases between. CDR3 coding DNA: TGTGCCAGCCACCGTGAAGGTAGCACTGAAGCTTTCTTT. Translating gives CASHREGSTEAFF.

This chain connects TRBV6-5 to TRBJ2-7, with TRBD1 as a possible D gene (6 bases). V was shortened by 6 bases and J by 1 base, with 13 bases between the two germline ends. The germline V gene has CDR1 MNHEY and CDR2 SVGAGI. The CDR3 totals 14 residues. As DNA, the CDR3 is TGTGCCAGCAGACGGACAGCCGCGTCCTACGAGCAGTACTTC. This gives the protein CASRRTAASYEQYF.

The chain recombines TRBV7-2 with TRBJ1-5, with D uncertain. CDR1 SGHTA and CDR2 FQGNSA come from the germline V gene. Trimming cost V 1 base and J 8 bases, with 15 bases left between them. The CDR3 is 15 residues long. The CDR3: CASSLGAEVGKPQHF. In DNA form, the CDR3 reads TGTGCCAGCAGCTTAGGCGCAGAAGTGGGTAAGCCCCAGCATTTT. The full variable domain, completed using reference TRBV7-2 and TRBJ1-5, is GAGVSQSPSNKVTEKGKDVELRCDPISGHTALYWYRQSLGQGLEFLIYFQGNSAPDKSGLPSDRFSAERTGGSVSTLTIQRTQQEDSAVYLCASSLGAEVGKPQHFGDGTRLSIL.

This clonotype was recorded a few times. The chain has TRBV20-1 and TRBJ1-1; D remains ambiguous. The CDR3 contains 12 residues. The ends were cut back, 6 bases at V and 5 bases at J, with 13 bases in the middle. Germline V lookup: CDR1 DFQATT, CDR2 SNEGSKA (reference sequence). The chain's CDR3 is CSATRPGTEAFF. The CDR3 DNA reads TGCAGTGCAACCCGCCCGGGGACTGAAGCTTTCTTT.

The DNA for the CDR3 is TGTGCCAGCACCCTTGGCAGCGGGAGGGCTGAGCTGTTTTTT. Its protein product is CASTLGSGRAELFF. The V call is TRBV12-3 or TRBV12-4, the J call TRBJ2-2; the match to TRBD2 covers 10 bases. The V segment lost 7 bases and the J segment 11 bases; nucleotides outside the gene matches: 10. This CDR3 comprises 14 residues.

This clonotype has ten or more counts. The V call is TRBV20-1, the J call TRBJ1-1; D is unclear. Germline V gene lookup returns CDR1 DFQATT and CDR2 SNEGSKA (reference sequence). The CDR3 consists of 11 residues. CDR3 coding DNA: TGCAGCGCATGGGAGCGCACTGAAGCTTTCTTT. This translates into CSAWERTEAFF.